A selection of T cell receptor beta chains follows, all from one sample in a study of T cell changes during pregnancy in multiple sclerosis. Data came from immunoSEQ multiplex PCR; TCRdb stores just in-frame clones and leaves some out. The sample consists of over 60,000 clones, 80% to 90% of them appearing once. Source: peripheral blood, taken in the first trimester of pregnancy. These receptors were obtained from a female donor with multiple sclerosis, enrolled in a pregnancy study. The CDR3 runs from the conserved cysteine through the conserved F or W. Each record gives: clone size, D gene, J gene, V gene, CDR3 protein, CDR3 DNA. The D gene is left open where the match is weak. Some rows mark clone size as missing; the rest say once, few, many or name a class of expanded clone.

NA | TRBD1 | TRBJ1-5 | TRBV19 | CASSITGTGGYSNQPQHF | TGTGCCAGTAGTATAACGGGGACAGGGGGCTATAGCAATCAGCCCCAGCATTTT
NA | TRBD1 | TRBJ2-7 | TRBV4-2 | CASSPKLGQGSYEQYF | TGTGCCAGCAGCCCCAAGTTAGGACAGGGGTCCTACGAGCAGTACTTC
few | NA | TRBJ2-7 | TRBV4-2 | CASSPLGLSEQYF | TGTGCCAGCAGCCCGCTTGGTCTATCCGAGCAGTACTTC
NA | NA | TRBJ2-3 | TRBV5-1 | CASSYYSGTDTQYF | TGCGCCAGCAGCTATTATAGCGGCACAGATACGCAGTATTTT
NA | NA | TRBJ2-2 | TRBV12-5 | CASGRQITPGELFF | TGTGCTAGTGGTCGTCAGATTACCCCCGGGGAGCTGTTTTTT
NA | TRBD1 | TRBJ2-7 | TRBV5-1 | CASSTSGQNYEQYF | TGCGCCAGCAGTACCTCGGGACAGAACTACGAGCAGTACTTC
NA | NA | TRBJ2-7 | TRBV19 | CASSITRSGRAYEQYF | TGTGCCAGTAGTATAACTAGGAGCGGGCGGGCCTACGAGCAGTACTTC
NA | NA | TRBJ1-1 | TRBV5-1 | CASSLSPGNTEAFF | TGCGCCAGCAGCTTGTCCCCGGGGAACACTGAAGCTTTCTTT
NA | TRBD2 | TRBJ2-3 | TRBV7-6 | CASSFQTSADTQYF | TGTGCCAGCAGCTTCCAGACTAGCGCAGATACGCAGTATTTT
NA | TRBD2 | TRBJ2-7 | TRBV10-1 | CASRASKHGLADEQYF | TGCGCCAGCAGGGCCTCTAAACACGGACTAGCGGACGAGCAGTACTTC
NA | NA | TRBJ1-2 | TRBV7-8 | CASSPRRSRGYGYTF | TGTGCCAGCAGCCCCCGACGGAGCAGAGGGTATGGCTACACCTTC
NA | NA | TRBJ1-2 | TRBV28 | CASSSTENYGYTF | TGTGCCAGCAGCTCAACAGAAAACTATGGCTACACCTTC
once | TRBD1 | TRBJ1-6 | TRBV19 | CASSSRTGSSYNSPLHF | TGTGCCAGTAGCTCCAGGACAGGGAGCTCCTATAATTCACCCCTCCACTTT
NA | TRBD1 | TRBJ2-7 | TRBV4-2 | CASSQNRGGVQYF | TGTGCCAGCAGCCAAAACAGGGGTGGAGTGCAGTACTTC
NA | NA | TRBJ1-2 | TRBV19 | CASSIPDGVYGYTF | TGTGCCAGTAGTATACCCGACGGAGTCTATGGCTACACCTTC
once | TRBD1 | TRBJ1-2 | TRBV5-8 | CASSSGQGNYGYTF | TGTGCCAGCAGCTCGGGACAGGGGAACTATGGCTACACCTTC
NA | TRBD1 | TRBJ1-4 | TRBV4-2 | CASSSEGQARNEKLFF | TGTGCCAGCAGCTCGGAAGGACAGGCCCGTAATGAAAAACTGTTTTTT
NA | NA | TRBJ2-7 | TRBV4-3 | CASSQKLQGSLGYEQYF | TGCGCCAGCAGCCAGAAGCTGCAGGGATCCCTGGGCTACGAGCAGTACTTC
NA | NA | TRBJ1-5 | TRBV19 | CASIQSLDRYQPQHF | TGTGCCAGTATTCAAAGCCTTGACAGATATCAGCCCCAGCATTTT
NA | NA | TRBJ2-5 | TRBV5-1 | CASSLGPGEETQYF | TGCGCCAGCAGCTTGGGCCCCGGGGAAGAGACCCAGTACTTC
NA | TRBD1 | TRBJ1-2 | TRBV9 | CASSPTTTGRVLGYTF | TGTGCCAGCAGCCCAACCACGACAGGGCGGGTACTTGGCTACACCTTC
NA | NA | TRBJ2-7 | TRBV19 | CASRGKDSSPPYEQYF | TGTGCCAGTAGGGGAAAGGACAGTTCACCACCCTACGAGCAGTACTTC